The text below deals with one TCR beta chain. The antigen remains unidentified. Method: immunoSEQ multiplex PCR; TCRdb's copy keeps in-frame clones and lacks some. The table lists 40,000 to 60,000 clones, about 80% of them singletons. The germline CDR1 and CDR2 sequences are ENHRY and SYGVKD. The CDR3 covers 17 residues. The trim removed 3 bases at V and 2 bases at J, leaving 10 bases unmatched. The time point was: blood 2 weeks post-SBRT. Treatment meaning: 15 Gy SBRT to primary tumor, nephrectomy 4 weeks later. Serial blood draws occurred at baseline and 2 and 4 weeks post-SBRT. This renal cell carcinoma was of the clear cell type. This sample was taken from a study of radiation and T cells in renal cell carcinoma. In the study overall: Nephrectomy followed 15 Gy stereotactic body radiation by 4 weeks. The study's findings and limits: Baseline intratumoral clonotype presence is unknown without pretreatment biopsies.

The receptor was derived from a woman in her 70s with renal cell carcinoma. Sequences were derived from blood, sampled from a patient whose treatment included radiotherapy and nephrectomy. The rearrangement uses TRBV10-3 and TRBJ1-3; 7 nucleotides agree with TRBD1. The CDR3 reads CAISEGDSRVPGNTIYF. The CDR3 DNA follows: TGTGCCATCAGTGAAGGGGACAGTCGGGTTCCTGGAAACACCATATATTTT.